This T cell receptor (beta chain) derives from a study of T cells in Graves' hyperthyroidism and ophthalmopathy. It was RNA transcripts that yielded the amplified TCR beta CDR3 regions. With the HTBI primer set, the TCR CDR3 went through a first round of RT-PCR. TCRdb called the multiplex PCR reads again in MiXCR, with one record for every CDR3 protein. This sample carries approximately 510,000 distinct CDR3 sequences, about 46% of them seen once, and the ten largest clones take about 45%. The CDR3 runs 15 residues. Germline loops: CDR1 SEHNR, CDR2 FQNEAQ (reference sequence). Trimming took 5 bases from V and 3 from J, leaving 14 bases between them.

The source is an adult woman with Graves' disease, either hyperthyroidism or ophthalmopathy (not recorded which). This sequence joins TRBV7-9 and TRBJ1-3, with D possibly TRBD1 on 6 matching bases. Sequences were obtained from peripheral blood or thyroid tissue (not recorded which). CDR3 sequence: CASSQGRNYGNTIYF. The DNA of the CDR3 is TGTGCCAGCAGCCAGGGGCGGAACTATGGAAACACCATATATTTT.